The 30 T cell receptor beta chains given below trace back to one sample, sequenced in a study of blood T cell repertoires in COVID-19. The method was immunoSEQ multiplex PCR; TCRdb's version includes in-frame clones alone and lacks a portion of them. This repertoire shows around 300,000 clones, around 90% found once; its top ten account for around 0.96%. Sequencing input: peripheral blood. All receptors derive from a middle-aged woman with COVID-19, enrolled during active disease.

The chain carries TRBV3-1 (or the pseudogene TRBV3-2) and TRBJ1-2, with D possibly being TRBD1 (5 bases). V lost 0 bases to trimming and J lost 8 bases, with 13 bases between them. This CDR3 has 14 amino acids. CDR1 LGHDT and CDR2 YNNKEL come from the germline V gene (reference sequence). The CDR3 loop reads CASSQDIGGRGYTF. CDR3 in DNA: TGTGCCAGCAGCCAAGATATTGGGGGGAGAGGCTACACCTTC.

The J gene is TRBJ1-5, the V gene TRBV5-1, with D uncertain. This CDR3 is 16 amino acids long. Between the trimmed V and J ends, which lost 4 bases and 0 bases, there was a span of 14 bases. Germline-derived CDR1 and CDR2 are SGHRS and YFSETQ. The CDR3 spells CASSHNRHPSNQPQHF. The CDR3 DNA reads TGCGCCAGCAGCCATAACCGACACCCTAGCAATCAGCCCCAGCATTTT. Complete variable domain (other parts from reference TRBV5-1 and TRBJ1-5): KAGVTQTPRYLIKTRGQQVTLSCSPISGHRSVSWYQQTPGQGLQFLFEYFSETQRNKGNFPGRFSGRQFSNSRSEMNVSTLELGDSALYLCASSHNRHPSNQPQHFGDGTRLSIL.

The V and J genes are TRBV7-2 and TRBJ1-5, with D possibly matching TRBD1 (6 bases). The germline V gene encodes CDR1 SGHTA and CDR2 FQGNSA. V gave up 0 bases and J gave up 7 bases, with 13 bases separating them. The CDR3 has 15 residues. The CDR3 DNA sequence: TGTGCCAGCAGCTTAGCAGGGGGGGCTCAGCAGCCCCAGCATTTT. As protein: CASSLAGGAQQPQHF.

V gene TRBV2 combines with J gene TRBJ2-3, with 12 bases matching TRBD1. The CDR3 has 15 residues. From germline, CDR1 is SNHLY and CDR2 FYNNEI. The J segment lost 3 bases and the V segment lost 6 bases, leaving 4 bases of the junction unmatched. The DNA of the CDR3 is TGTGCCAGCAGGGGACAGGGGGCTAGAACAGATACGCAGTATTTT. The encoded protein is CASRGQGARTDTQYF.

The rearrangement links TRBV27 to TRBJ2-1; 8 nucleotides agree with TRBD2. Germline V gene lookup returns CDR1 MNHEY and CDR2 SMNVEV (reference sequence). Trimming removed 10 bases from V and 6 bases from J; junction bases left unmatched: 17. The CDR3 totals 16 residues. CDR3 sequence reads: CATNRLALNEGNEQFF. For the CDR3, the DNA is TGTGCCACCAACAGACTAGCGTTAAATGAGGGCAATGAGCAGTTCTTC.

The J gene is TRBJ1-2, the V gene TRBV28, with D unclear. Looked up from germline, CDR1 is MDHEN and CDR2 is SYDVKM. The CDR3 sequence is 13 residues long. V gave up 2 bases and J gave up 2 bases, with 6 bases separating them. The chain's CDR3 is CASSLHSNYGYTF. The CDR3 DNA reads TGTGCCAGCAGTTTACACAGCAACTATGGCTACACCTTC.

This chain uses TRBV7-9 with TRBJ2-2, with TRBD1 matching over 9 bases. The V and J ends lost 0 bases and 13 bases, in that order; junction bases with no gene match: 3. This CDR3 contains 13 residues. Germline lookup yields CDR1 SEHNR and CDR2 FQNEAQ (reference sequence). The CDR3 loop reads CASSLAGQGVLFF. As DNA, the CDR3 is TGTGCCAGCAGCTTAGCGGGACAGGGAGTGCTGTTTTTT.

The V gene is TRBV7-3, the J gene TRBJ2-3; D uncertain. The V and J ends lost 2 bases and 5 bases respectively, with 8 bases between them. Per germline, CDR1 SGHTA and CDR2 FQGTGA. CDR3 length equals 13 residues. The CDR3 protein is CASSLSPRDTQYF. Written as DNA, the CDR3 is TGTGCCAGCAGCTTATCTCCCAGAGATACGCAGTATTTT.

The rearrangement uses TRBV19 and TRBJ2-7; D not certain. Between the trimmed V and J ends, which lost 5 bases and 3 bases, there was a span of 17 bases. CDR3 length: 15 amino acids. Germline V gene lookup returns CDR1 LNHDA and CDR2 SQIVND (reference sequence). The DNA of the CDR3 is TGTGCCAGTAGTCGAGATACCTATGAAAGCTACGAGCAGTACTTC. Encoded protein: CASSRDTYESYEQYF.

The chain is built from TRBV9 and TRBJ2-5; 7 nucleotides agree with TRBD2. V was clipped by 0 bases and J by 4 bases; unmatched bases: 3. CDR1 is SGDLS and CDR2 is YYNGEE in the germline V gene. The CDR3 spans 14 residues. CDR3 sequence reads: CASSVGLAVETQYF. DNA of the CDR3: TGTGCCAGCAGCGTAGGGCTAGCGGTAGAGACCCAGTACTTC.

The chain carries TRBV7-9 and TRBJ2-3; 14 bases align to TRBD2. The germline V gene encodes CDR1 SEHNR and CDR2 FQNEAQ (reference sequence). V lost 2 bases to trimming and J lost 1 base; unmatched junction nucleotides: 2. This CDR3 contains 17 residues. The CDR3 sequence: CASSLKTSGRGTDTQYF. The CDR3 nucleotides read TGTGCCAGCAGCTTAAAGACTAGCGGGAGGGGCACAGATACGCAGTATTTT.

The CDR3 loop is CASSLGLGRPQHF. The CDR3 bases are TGTGCCAGCAGCTTAGGTCTGGGCAGGCCCCAGCATTTT. The V and J genes are TRBV7-9 and TRBJ1-5; D is unresolved. V lost 1 base to trimming and J lost 9 bases, with 10 bases between them. CDR1 SEHNR and CDR2 FQNEAQ come from the germline V gene (reference sequence). The length of the CDR3 is 13 residues.

J is TRBJ2-7 and V is TRBV5-1; D is possibly TRBD1 (5 bases). The V gene's germline CDR1 is SGHRS and CDR2 YFSETQ. Trimming left V 3 bases short and J 5 bases short, with 12 bases between. The CDR3 is 13 amino acids. The CDR3 loop is CASSSDRIHEQYF. CDR3 bases: TGCGCCAGCAGCTCAGACAGAATCCACGAGCAGTACTTC. Using reference TRBV5-1 and TRBJ2-7 for the parts outside the CDR3, the full variable domain is KAGVTQTPRYLIKTRGQQVTLSCSPISGHRSVSWYQQTPGQGLQFLFEYFSETQRNKGNFPGRFSGRQFSNSRSEMNVSTLELGDSALYLCASSSDRIHEQYFGPGTRLTVT.

This sequence joins TRBV27 and TRBJ2-1; possibly TRBD2 for D (5 bases). V was cut by 6 bases and J by 7 bases, with 19 bases left in between. The CDR3 spans 15 residues. Germline CDR1 reads MNHEY; CDR2 reads SMNVEV (reference sequence). The CDR3 DNA reads as TGTGCCAGCAGCCCCCCGGGCGGGTCTGGTAATGAGCAGTTCTTC. It yields the protein CASSPPGGSGNEQFF.

The chain has TRBV7-9 and TRBJ1-3; D uncertain. This CDR3 is built from 14 residues. Trimming stripped 5 bases from V and 4 bases from J, with 12 bases between. CDR1 and CDR2 from the germline V gene are SEHNR and FQNEAQ (reference sequence). The CDR3 region is CASSPSEIGNTIYF. Here the CDR3 DNA reads TGTGCCAGCAGCCCCTCAGAAATAGGAAACACCATATATTTT.

The chain employs TRBV19 and TRBJ1-6, with TRBD1 matching over 7 bases. This CDR3 contains 15 residues. V lost 4 bases and J lost 7; bases outside the gene matches: 7. Germline CDR1 and CDR2: LNHDA and SQIVND (reference sequence). CDR3 sequence reads: CASSSDRAANSPLHF. CDR3 DNA sequence: TGTGCCAGTAGTAGTGACAGGGCCGCCAATTCACCCCTCCACTTT. Combining the CDR3 with reference TRBV19 and TRBJ1-6 gives the whole variable domain DGGITQSPKYLFRKEGQNVTLSCEQNLNHDAMYWYRQDPGQGLRLIYYSQIVNDFQKGDIAEGYSVSREKKESFPLTVTSAQKNPTAFYLCASSSDRAANSPLHFGNGTRLTVT.

The chain has TRBV5-1 and TRBJ2-7, with a possible D match to TRBD2 (6 bases). The germline CDR1 and CDR2 sequences are SGHRS and YFSETQ. CDR3 length: 15 residues. V was shortened by 1 base and J by 3 bases, with 14 bases between the two germline ends. Here the CDR3 reads CASSLRGTGDYEQYF. CDR3 bases: TGCGCCAGCAGCTTGCGGGGAACGGGAGACTACGAGCAGTACTTC.

The chain couples TRBV3-1 (or the pseudogene TRBV3-2) to TRBJ2-7; D possibly corresponds to TRBD2 (6 bases). Trimming pared 1 base from V and 3 bases from J, leaving 10 bases between. The CDR3 runs 14 residues. Germline-derived CDR1 and CDR2 are LGHDT and YNNKEL (reference sequence). The CDR3 here is CASSQVAGSYEQYF. CDR3 nucleotide sequence: TGTGCCAGCAGCCAAGTTGCGGGAAGCTACGAGCAGTACTTC.

This sequence joins TRBV7-2 and TRBJ2-1, with D maybe TRBD1 (5 bases). Trimming pared 1 base from V and 6 bases from J, leaving 13 bases between. Germline V CDR1 and CDR2: SGHTA, FQGNSA. The CDR3 runs 15 residues. Here the CDR3 DNA reads TGTGCCAGCAGCTTAGAAGGGGCAGGCCGCAATGAGCAGTTCTTC. Translation gives CASSLEGAGRNEQFF.

The rearrangement uses TRBV5-6 and TRBJ1-4; TRBD1 might be the D (5 bases). Germline V gives CDR1 SGHDT, CDR2 YYEEEE. CDR3 size: 17 residues. The germline V and J ends were trimmed by 0 bases and 7 bases, with 19 bases remaining between them. CDR3 coding DNA: TGTGCCAGCAGCTTGGGGGTGATTGCGGGGCCAGGTGAAAAACTGTTTTTT. This gives the protein CASSLGVIAGPGEKLFF. Supplemented by reference TRBV5-6 and TRBJ1-4, the full variable domain reads DAGVTQSPTHLIKTRGQQVTLRCSPKSGHDTVSWYQQALGQGPQFIFQYYEEEERQRGNFPDRFSGHQFPNYSSELNVNALLLGDSALYLCASSLGVIAGPGEKLFFGSGTQLSVL.

CDR3 nucleotide sequence: TGTGCCAGCAGTGAAGTCAGGGTATTATATCAGCCCCAGCATTTT. Residues: CASSEVRVLYQPQHF. This rearrangement joins TRBV2 to TRBJ1-5; D is perhaps TRBD1 (5 bases). This CDR3 spans 15 amino acids. CDR1 is SNHLY, CDR2 FYNNEI, per germline. Trimming took off 1 base at V and 5 bases at J, with 12 bases between the two ends.

This clone has only a few counts. The chain carries TRBV6-2 or TRBV6-3 and TRBJ1-5, with D unresolved. There are 14 residues in the CDR3. V was shortened by 2 bases and J by 4 bases, with 9 bases between the two germline ends. In germline, CDR1 is MNHEY, CDR2 SVGEGT. CDR3 bases: TGTGCCAGCAGTTACAACGGGGAAAATCAGCCCCAGCATTTT. Translated, it gives CASSYNGENQPQHF.

The V gene is TRBV19, the J gene TRBJ1-4, with 7 nucleotides matching TRBD1. The length of the CDR3 is 14 residues. J was trimmed by 8 bases and V by 4 bases; bases with no gene match: 7. CDR1 and CDR2 (germline): LNHDA, SQIVND (reference sequence). CDR3 in amino acids: CASSKHRGEEKLFF. CDR3 bases: TGTGCCAGTAGTAAACACAGGGGAGAAGAAAAACTGTTTTTT.

This clone has just a few counts. This chain joins TRBV5-1 and TRBJ1-5; no clear D. The germline V and J ends were trimmed by 1 base and 6 bases, with 8 bases remaining between them. Germline CDR1 SGHRS, CDR2 YFSETQ. This CDR3 region has 13 residues. This CDR3 is CASSLSGSQPQHF. The CDR3 coding sequence is TGCGCCAGCAGCTTGTCGGGGAGTCAGCCCCAGCATTTT.

This clone was seen only once. The genes are TRBV27 and TRBJ2-2; 8 bases map to TRBD2. Looked up from germline, CDR1 is MNHEY and CDR2 is SMNVEV (reference sequence). The CDR3 contains 13 residues. Trimming cost V 11 bases and J 5 bases; bases outside gene matches: 7. CDR3 coding DNA: TGTGCCGGCCGGGCTAGCGGGACCGGGGAGCTGTTTTTT. Translation gives CAGRASGTGELFF.

This clone was seen only once. The chain has TRBV7-2 and TRBJ2-3; D uncertain. The CDR3 runs 14 residues. The V end lost 5 bases, the J end lost 5 bases, and 14 bases lay between the germline ends. Germline V gene sequence: CDR1 SGHTA, CDR2 FQGNSA. The CDR3 bases are TGTGCCAGCAGCCCCCCTCCCTCAGAAGATACGCAGTATTTT. It codes for CASSPPPSEDTQYF.

The chain links TRBV6-6 to TRBJ2-2; 8 bases align to TRBD2. This CDR3 is 17 amino acids long. CDR1 is MNHNY and CDR2 is SVGAGI in the germline V gene (reference sequence). V shed 5 bases and J 2 bases; nucleotides not matched to a gene: 10. CDR3 residues: CASSRDGLAANTGELFF. The CDR3 bases are TGTGCCAGCAGTCGGGATGGACTAGCAGCAAACACCGGGGAGCTGTTTTTT.

The sample holds one count of this clone. V and J are TRBV5-6 and TRBJ1-1, with D unclear. Germline V gene lookup returns CDR1 SGHDT and CDR2 YYEEEE. The germline V and J ends were trimmed by 4 bases and 2 bases, with 12 bases remaining between them. CDR3 size: 14 residues. The CDR3 DNA follows: TGTGCCAGCAGCCTATGGACTCAAAACACTGAAGCTTTCTTT. This gives the protein CASSLWTQNTEAFF.

This chain connects TRBV5-6 to TRBJ1-1; D may be TRBD1 (6 bases). CDR1 is SGHDT, CDR2 YYEEEE, per germline. V was shortened by 3 bases and J by 6 bases, with 9 bases between the two germline ends. The CDR3 has 12 residues. CDR3 loop: CASSSRQAEAFF. CDR3 DNA sequence: TGTGCCAGCAGCTCTAGACAGGCTGAAGCTTTCTTT.

The rearrangement uses TRBV6-2 or TRBV6-3 and TRBJ1-5; no clear D. V was cut by 2 bases and J by 5 bases, with 25 bases left in between. Germline V gene sequence: CDR1 MNHEY, CDR2 SVGEGT. CDR3 length equals 19 residues. The DNA for the CDR3 is TGTGCCAGCAGTTACCCGTCCGCAGCGGGGAGCAGGATCTATCAGCCCCAGCATTTT. This encodes CASSYPSAAGSRIYQPQHF.